This TCR beta chain was documented in a study of post-analysis software for immune sequencing data. Notes on the study in general: With F measure, samples from one preparation batch clustered together strongly. TRBV5-6, TRBV5-1 and TRBV20-1 belonged to a set of roughly 5 TRBV segments that were more frequent in patients than controls. The study found significantly lower normalized Chao1 diversity in multiple sclerosis patients than in controls.

Trimming took 5 bases from V and 3 from J, leaving 20 bases between them. CDR1 and CDR2 from the germline V gene are MNHNY and SVGAGI (reference sequence). CDR3 size: 17 residues. Of note for this clonotype: Its cognate antigen is unknown.

Every TCR beta cDNA library bore unique molecular identifiers. One entry per CDR3 protein, called by TCRdb with MiXCR from the PCR reads. The sample contains some 800,000 distinct CDR3 sequences, approximately 44% of which appear only once. This receptor was taken from a girl between 10 and 17 years old with multiple sclerosis. This chain connects TRBV6-6 to TRBJ2-1, with a weak D call TRBD1 (5 bases). The sequencing input was blood. CDR3 DNA: TGTGCCAGCAGTCAAAACAGGCCTAAAGCCGTCTACAATGAGCAGTTCTTC. This translates into CASSQNRPKAVYNEQFF.